This T cell receptor beta chain was profiled in a study of immune cell composition in non-small cell lung cancer. With respect to this clone: Its target is unknown.

Only in-frame clones appear in the TCRdb table, and some are missing; sequencing was by immunoSEQ multiplex PCR. The sample lists around 5,600 clones, 70% to 90% occurring once. Unmatched junction bases numbered 12, after V lost 7 bases and J lost 10 bases. Per germline, CDR1 LNHDA and CDR2 SQIVND (reference sequence). The CDR3 extends over 14 amino acids. The normal lung sample lay at least 3 cm, and maximally far, from the tumour. Template was genomic DNA from frozen, unsorted single-cell suspensions. Broader study findings: Tumour-associated clones >0.5% occurred in 33% of adenocarcinomas, less than 80% of squamous. Smoking pack-years did not significantly correlate with tumour TCR-beta clonality.

The source is a human donor with non-small cell lung cancer. Sequenced: non-adjacent lung tissue. The chain couples TRBV19 to TRBJ1-5; 8 positions match TRBD1. The CDR3 loop is CASNPDRASSPQHF. In DNA, the CDR3 is TGTGCCAGTAACCCGGACAGGGCCTCTTCCCCCCAGCATTTT.